A selection of T cell receptor beta chains follows, all from one sample in a study of preoperative IRX-2 immunotherapy in early breast cancer. The data were produced by immunoSEQ multiplex PCR, yet TCRdb's version contains in-frame clones alone and is incomplete. Of 3,900 or so clones in the sample, 55% to 70% are singletons; the top ten hold 15%. The sample consisted of tumor tissue, taken after IRX-2 immunotherapy. All receptors come from a human donor with breast cancer. CDR3s include the opening cysteine and the closing phenylalanine or tryptophan. The order of the fields is V gene, clone size, J gene, D gene, CDR3 protein, CDR3 DNA. A D gene is named only where the DNA matches it firmly. The listing skips clone size in some rows; elsewhere it reads once, few, many or a size class.

TRBV5-1	-	TRBJ1-3	TRBD1	CASSWPGQGTGNTIYF	TGCGCCAGCAGCTGGCCGGGACAGGGAACTGGAAACACCATATATTTT
TRBV6-8	-	TRBJ2-1	TRBD2	CASSDSGTSGIGGEQFF	TGTGCCAGCAGTGACTCAGGGACTAGCGGAATAGGTGGTGAGCAGTTCTTC
TRBV6-8	large	TRBJ2-1	TRBD2	CASSYSGFTSGTYNEQFF	TGTGCCAGCAGTTACTCGGGTTTCACTAGCGGGACTTACAATGAGCAGTTCTTC
TRBV28	-	TRBJ1-1	-	CASSAPGENTEAFF	TGTGCCAGCAGTGCCCCAGGGGAGAACACTGAAGCTTTCTTT
TRBV18	-	TRBJ2-3	TRBD2	CASSPRGGTSLAEGTQYF	TGTGCCAGCTCACCACGGGGCGGGACTAGCCTTGCGGAGGGTACGCAGTATTTT
TRBV30	-	TRBJ2-7	-	CAWSVDGNEQYF	TGTGCCTGGAGTGTGGACGGGAACGAGCAGTACTTC
TRBV6-8	-	TRBJ2-1	-	CASSYSTYNEQFF	TGTGCCAGCAGTTACTCGACCTACAATGAGCAGTTCTTC
TRBV10-2	-	TRBJ2-3	-	CASSLTRTGTDTQYF	TGCGCCAGCAGTTTGACTAGGACAGGCACAGATACGCAGTATTTT
TRBV19	-	TRBJ1-4	TRBD1	CASSMTGGDEKLFF	TGTGCCAGTAGTATGACAGGGGGCGATGAAAAACTGTTTTTT
TRBV10-2	-	TRBJ2-3	-	CASKFSGSDTQYF	TGCGCCAGCAAGTTTTCGGGGTCAGATACGCAGTATTTT
TRBV6-4	once	TRBJ2-3	-	CAIKNSAGFLTDTQYF	TGTGCAATCAAAAATTCCGCGGGGTTCCTCACAGATACGCAGTATTTT
TRBV11-3	medium-sized	TRBJ2-3	TRBD2	CASSLRRETSTDTQYF	TGTGCCAGCAGCTTACGGCGGGAGACTAGCACAGATACGCAGTATTTT
TRBV6-8	-	TRBJ1-1	-	CASTLREGYTEAFF	TGTGCCAGCACCCTACGGGAAGGGTACACTGAAGCTTTCTTT
TRBV10-1	-	TRBJ2-7	TRBD1	CASRPGTGSEQYF	TGCGCCAGCAGACCCGGGACAGGGAGCGAGCAGTACTTC
TRBV11-3	medium-sized	TRBJ2-7	TRBD1	CASSPKAGGPYEQYF	TGTGCCAGCAGCCCCAAGGCAGGGGGACCCTACGAGCAGTACTTC
TRBV25-1	-	TRBJ1-2	-	CASRRGVDYGYTF	TGTGCCAGCAGAAGGGGGGTGGACTATGGCTACACCTTC
TRBV2	-	TRBJ2-2	-	CASSLTTGELFF	TGTGCCAGCAGTTTAACGACCGGGGAGCTGTTTTTT
TRBV6-8	-	TRBJ2-7	-	CASRAYPGQGYDEQYF	TGTGCCAGCCGGGCTTATCCGGGTCAGGGCTATGACGAGCAGTACTTC
TRBV19	-	TRBJ1-1	TRBD1	CASNLPGTGNTEAFF	TGTGCCAGTAACCTGCCCGGGACAGGGAACACTGAAGCTTTCTTT